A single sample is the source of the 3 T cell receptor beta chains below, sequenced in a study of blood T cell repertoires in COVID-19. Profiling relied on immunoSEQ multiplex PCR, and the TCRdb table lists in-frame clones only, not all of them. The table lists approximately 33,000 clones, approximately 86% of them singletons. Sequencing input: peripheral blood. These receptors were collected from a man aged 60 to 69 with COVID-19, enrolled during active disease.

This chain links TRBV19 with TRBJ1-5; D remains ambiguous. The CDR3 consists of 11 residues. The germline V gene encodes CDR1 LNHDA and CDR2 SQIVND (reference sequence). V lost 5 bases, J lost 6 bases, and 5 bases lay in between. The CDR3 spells CASSSGQPQHF. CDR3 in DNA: TGTGCCAGTAGTTCGGGTCAGCCCCAGCATTTT.

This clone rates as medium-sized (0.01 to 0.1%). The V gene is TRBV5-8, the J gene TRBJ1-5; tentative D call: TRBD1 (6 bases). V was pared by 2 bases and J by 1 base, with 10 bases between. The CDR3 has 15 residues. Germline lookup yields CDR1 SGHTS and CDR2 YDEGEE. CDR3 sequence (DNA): TGTGCCAGCAGCTTAAGGGGGACGAGCAATCAGCCCCAGCATTTT. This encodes CASSLRGTSNQPQHF.

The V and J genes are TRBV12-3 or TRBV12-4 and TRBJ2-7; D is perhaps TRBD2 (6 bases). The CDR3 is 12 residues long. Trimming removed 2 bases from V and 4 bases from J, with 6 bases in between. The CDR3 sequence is CASSLRGYEQYF. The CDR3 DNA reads TGTGCCAGCAGTTTACGGGGGTACGAGCAGTACTTC.